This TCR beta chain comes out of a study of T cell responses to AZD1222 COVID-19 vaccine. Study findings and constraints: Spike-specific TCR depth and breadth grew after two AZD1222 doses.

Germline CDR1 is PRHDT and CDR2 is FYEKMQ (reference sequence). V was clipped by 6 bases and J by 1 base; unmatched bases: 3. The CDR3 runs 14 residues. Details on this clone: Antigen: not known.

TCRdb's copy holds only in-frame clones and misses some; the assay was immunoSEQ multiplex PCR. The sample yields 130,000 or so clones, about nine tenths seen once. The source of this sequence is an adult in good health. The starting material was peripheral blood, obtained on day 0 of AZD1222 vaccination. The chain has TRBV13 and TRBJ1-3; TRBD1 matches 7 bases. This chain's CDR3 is CASRVTGSGNTIYF. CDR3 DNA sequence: TGTGCCAGCAGGGTGACAGGGTCTGGAAACACCATATATTTT.